This is a list of T cell receptor beta chains from one sample in a study of breast tumors, draining lymph nodes, adjacent tissues. Via MiXCR, TCRdb re-called the multiplex PCR reads, giving one row per CDR3 protein. The sample yields around 130,000 distinct CDR3 sequences, over 25% seen once. Sequencing input: axillary lymph node tissue. All receptors derive from a female donor with breast cancer. Some clones in this sample may be carry-over from other donors' samples. The CDR3 runs from the conserved cysteine through the conserved F or W. D genes are given only for firm matches. A clone size is listed for some rows: how often the clone was seen (once, few, many), or a class if it is expanded.

NA	once	TRBV7-6	15	TRBJ2-6	TGTGCCAGCAGCGAACCCGACCCGGGGGCCAACGTCCTGACTTTC	CASSEPDPGANVLTF
NA	few	TRBV19	16	TRBJ1-1	TGTGCCAGTAGTACGGATCCCAACGGGGTGCTGGGTGAAGCTTTCTTT	CASSTDPNGVLGEAFF
TRBD1	few	TRBV27	13	TRBJ2-4	TGTGCCAGCAGGGGGACAGGGCGGGACATTCAGTACTTC	CASRGTGRDIQYF
NA	many	TRBV5-1	15	TRBJ1-5	TGCGCCAGCAGTTCGGGGGGCGAAAGCAATCAGCCCCAGCATTTT	CASSSGGESNQPQHF
TRBD1	many	TRBV5-1	16	TRBJ2-5	TGCGCCAGCAGCTTGGGAACAGGGGTCTACCAAGAGACCCAGTACTTC	CASSLGTGVYQETQYF
NA	many	TRBV30	13	TRBJ1-2	TGTGCCTGGAGTGGGCGAAGCAACTATGGCTACACCTTC	CAWSGRSNYGYTF
TRBD1	many	TRBV7-2	13	TRBJ1-1	TGTGCCAGCAGCTGGGACAGGGGCACTGAAGCTTTCTTT	CASSWDRGTEAFF
NA	few	TRBV7-3	13	TRBJ1-1	TGTGCCAGCAGCGCGGACGGGAACACTGAAGCTTTCTTT	CASSADGNTEAFF
NA	many	TRBV5-8	15	TRBJ1-6	TGTGCCAGCAGCCACGAGGCTGCCTATAATTCACCCCTCCACTTT	CASSHEAAYNSPLHF
TRBD1	many	TRBV7-3	13	TRBJ1-2	TGTGCCAGCAGCTCCACAGGGGGCGATGGCTACACCTTC	CASSSTGGDGYTF
NA	few	TRBV20-1	16	TRBJ1-2	TGCAGTGCTAGAGATGGTGCATCCTACGAGCAGTACGACTACACCTTC	CSARDGASYEQYDYTF
NA	NA	TRBV5-1	16	TRBJ2-6	TGCACCAGCAGCCCGTGGATGGGGCTTGGGGCCAACGCCCTGACTTTC	CTSSPWMGLGANALTF
TRBD1	many	TRBV6-1	14	TRBJ2-7	TGTGCCAGCAGTGGAGACAGGGTATCGTACGAGCAGTACTTC	CASSGDRVSYEQYF
NA	many	TRBV27	13	TRBJ1-5	TGTGCCAGCAGTTCGGACAGATATCAGCCCCAGCATTTT	CASSSDRYQPQHF
NA	many	TRBV25-1	15	TRBJ1-3	TGTGCCAGCAGTGTTTGGACCACCGGGGGAAACACCATATATTTT	CASSVWTTGGNTIYF
NA	once	TRBV5-4	13	TRBJ1-2	TGCGCCAGCAGCCACGTCAGGGTCTATGGCTACACCTTC	CASSHVRVYGYTF
NA	NA	TRBV20-1	13	TRBJ2-7	TGCAGTATGAAGGGGGGAGGTACCTACGAGCAGTACTTC	CSMKGGGTYEQYF
TRBD1	NA	TRBV9	14	TRBJ2-7	TGTGCCAGCGGCTCACGACAGGGTCCCTACGAGCAGTCCTTC	CASGSRQGPYEQSF
NA	many	TRBV19	14	TRBJ1-5	TGTGCCAGTAGTACCCCGACAGACGATCAGCCCCAGCATTTT	CASSTPTDDQPQHF
TRBD1	many	TRBV6-6	19	TRBJ2-1	TGTGCCAGCAGTTTACCTTGGACAGATGGCCAGGGGGTTTACAATGAGCAGTTCTTC	CASSLPWTDGQGVYNEQFF
TRBD1	many	TRBV2	15	TRBJ2-7	TGTGCCAGCAGTGAACAACCGACAGGGGGCTACGAGCAGTACTTC	CASSEQPTGGYEQYF
TRBD1	NA	TRBV7-9	15	TRBJ2-5	TGTGCCAGCAGCTCTAGACAGGGATCGCAGGAGACCCAGTACTTC	CASSSRQGSQETQYF
NA	many	TRBV20-1	11	TRBJ1-1	TGCAGTGCTAGTTGGGATACTGAAGCTTTCTTT	CSASWDTEAFF
NA	many	TRBV6-2/TRBV6-3	13	TRBJ1-4	TGTGCCAGCAGCCTCCCCGGCACGGAAAAACTGTTTTTT	CASSLPGTEKLFF
TRBD1	few	TRBV12-3/TRBV12-4	14	TRBJ1-2	TGTGCCAGCAGTTTCCAGGGGGCGGACTATGGCTACACCTTC	CASSFQGADYGYTF
TRBD2	NA	TRBV7-9	17	TRBJ2-3	TGTGCCAGCAGCTCCGGGACTAGCGGGGAACGCACAGATACGCAGTATTTT	CASSSGTSGERTDTQYF
NA	NA	TRBV7-2	14	TRBJ2-1	TGTGCCAGCAGATGGGACCCAAAGGGGAATGAGCAGTTCTTC	CASRWDPKGNEQFF
NA	many	TRBV7-8	14	TRBJ2-3	TGTGCCAGCAGCTCCGGGGTACCCACAGATACGCAGTATTTT	CASSSGVPTDTQYF
NA	NA	TRBV29-1	14	TRBJ1-1	TGTGCCAGCAGCTTGGTGTGGGTGAACACTGAAGCTTTCTTT	CASSLVWVNTEAFF
TRBD1	many	TRBV28	14	TRBJ1-3	TGTGCCAGCAGTAAGACAGGGTTTAGAAACACCATATATTTT	CASSKTGFRNTIYF
NA	NA	TRBV29-1	12	TRBJ2-5	TGCAGCGTTGAAACGGGAGAGGAGACCCAGTACTTC	CSVETGEETQYF
NA	many	TRBV6-5	16	TRBJ1-4	TGTGCCAGCAGTAACAAGCCCATCAACACTAATGAAAAACTGTTTTTT	CASSNKPINTNEKLFF
NA	NA	TRBV2	11	TRBJ1-3	TGTGCCAGCAGATTAGGAAACACCATATATTTT	CASRLGNTIYF
NA	NA	TRBV7-2	12	TRBJ2-3	TGTGCCAGCGGCTCAGGGTCCGGTACGCAGTATTTT	CASGSGSGTQYF
NA	many	TRBV6-5	14	TRBJ2-7	TGTGCCAGCAGTCATCGAGGGGCCCCCTACGAGCAGTACTTC	CASSHRGAPYEQYF
NA	NA	TRBV19	15	TRBJ1-2	TGTGCCAGTAGCGAGCATGGAACCTATGGCTATGGCTACACCTTC	CASSEHGTYGYGYTF
NA	NA	TRBV5-8	14	TRBJ1-4	TGTGCCAGCAGCTTGGGTGGGGATAATGAAAAACTGTTTTTT	CASSLGGDNEKLFF
NA	few	TRBV20-1	16	TRBJ1-1	TGCAGTGCTAGAAACCGGAGGGATCCCAGGAACACTGAAGCTTTCTTT	CSARNRRDPRNTEAFF
TRBD1	NA	TRBV5-5	13	TRBJ1-2	TGTGCCAGCAGCAAGACAGGGGGGGGTGGCTACACCTTC	CASSKTGGGGYTF
NA	many	TRBV14	15	TRBJ1-3	TGTGCCAGCAGCCAAAACAGGGTCTCTGGAAACACCATATATTTT	CASSQNRVSGNTIYF
TRBD2	NA	TRBV12-3/TRBV12-4	17	TRBJ2-3	TGTGCCAGCGGGAATAGCGGGGGGGCACCTAGCACAGATACGCAGTATTTT	CASGNSGGAPSTDTQYF
NA	many	TRBV5-4	15	TRBJ1-2	TGTGCCAGCAGCTTGCGGCAGGGCACTAACTATGGCTACACCTTC	CASSLRQGTNYGYTF
NA	NA	TRBV10-2	15	TRBJ1-4	TGCGCCAGCAGTGAGTTACGGGGATACACTGAAAAACTGTTTTTT	CASSELRGYTEKLFF
NA	many	TRBV19	13	TRBJ2-5	TGTGCCAGTAGTCGGAGGTTCCAAGAGACCCAGTACTTC	CASSRRFQETQYF
NA	NA	TRBV10-1	12	TRBJ1-5	TGCGCCAGCAGTGACGGCCATCAGCCCCAGCATTTT	CASSDGHQPQHF
NA	NA	TRBV20-1	13	TRBJ2-1	TGCAGTGCTAGTGTCAGCTCCTACAATGCGCAGTTCTTC	CSASVSSYNAQFF
TRBD1	once	TRBV5-1	16	TRBJ2-7	TGCGCCAGCAGTCTCACCGGGACAGGGGAGAATTCACCCCTCCACTTC	CASSLTGTGENSPLHF
TRBD2	many	TRBV11-2	16	TRBJ2-1	TGTGCCAGCAGCTTAGAGCTAGCGGGGGCCAGGAATGAGCAGTTCTTC	CASSLELAGARNEQFF